This entry is about one T cell receptor beta chain. Which antigen it targets is not known. No base quality information exists; no much larger clone differs at one position. The data originate from a study of beta chain features in type 1 diabetes (dated by TCRdb to between 2018 and 2020). The study in broad terms: Mean age, gender distribution, total cell number and subset yield did not differ between patients and healthy donors. A total of approximately 99,000,000 sorted cells were examined across all samples, and RNA yield correlated strongly with the number of cells per subset. Naive and central memory subsets were obtained from all 30 or so donors, but regulatory and stem cell-like memory subsets were isolated from only 8 patients and roughly 8 healthy donors. In the study, TCRB repertoires of sorted circulating CD4+ T cell subsets from recently diagnosed type 1 diabetes patients were compared with those of matched healthy donors. Overall results and qualifications from the work: Type 1 diabetes patients showed a moderate but significant shortening of TCRB CDR3 length in all four CD4+ subsets. Shorter templates might be favored by PCR, yet because patient and control samples were amplified and corrected together, any such skew would affect both groups equally. Because small numbers of individuals were included in the HLA sub-analyses, any influence of HLA type on TCRB rearrangement was left unresolved. Because cDNA was sequenced instead of genomic DNA, highly expressing activated cells could be over-represented, though the groups showed no difference in activation or CD3 levels. The naive, central memory and regulatory TCRB repertoires appeared to resemble one another more closely among patients than among healthy donors. Fewer insertions and more nucleotide deletions at VDJ recombination sites were observed in patients with type 1 diabetes, implying thymic rearrangement abnormalities.

There are 17 amino acids in the CDR3, from cysteine to phenylalanine inclusive. Only the CDR3 part of the read is kept: 51 bases, read in frame from the first base. The germline V gene yields SGHDT for CDR1 and YYEEEE for CDR2. The germline ends are 14 bases apart after V is trimmed by 0 bases and J by 0 bases. The entire isolated RNA was reverse transcribed using the High Capacity cDNA Reverse Transcription Kit, and thus expressed TCRB transcripts were sequenced. Naive, central memory and regulatory T cell samples underwent deep immunoSEQ sequencing, averaging about 3.57 million total reads per sample. Sorted cells were lysed in RLT buffer, and RNA was extracted using DNase-treated RNeasy Micro or Mini kits according to cell number. To prevent cross-contamination, every cell subset was processed on its own, while patient and healthy donor samples were processed together. Using the immunoSEQ multiplex PCR, TCRB sequences were amplified from cDNA into 87-bp fragments spanning the CDR3 region. Amplicons were sequenced on the Illumina HiSeq platform. Turning to the authors' computational methods: PCR bias was corrected computationally using synthetic template baselines, and reads within Hamming distance 2 were collapsed, with unmergeable singletons discarded. Reads were aligned against IMGT to assign V, D and J genes, CDR3 length and insertions or deletions at six rearrangement sites. Within each subset, clonotype counts were normalized to the number of sorted cells before true diversity and Gini coefficients were calculated with the tcR R package. Repertoire sharing was quantified using the overlap coefficient calculated on TCRB nucleotide sequences. Out-of-frame TCRB sequences from naive cells were analyzed to stand in for the pre-selection repertoire. Drawn from immuneACCESS, this table holds only the in-frame rearrangements with V and J called that TCRdb kept. Clones are partly lost; checked studies trace under half to an unresolved V gene and leave the rest unexplained. V, J and clone size reflect that table, while D and trimming were determined from the DNA. The sample table records approximately 280,000 clones; approximately 16% of these occur just once. The ten largest clones take up roughly 0.015% of the sample.

From each donor, a single peripheral blood sample of around 0.12 L on average was drawn into heparinised tubes. A BD FACSAria II and a panel including CD45RO, CCR7, CD25, CD127, CD95 and CD27 were used to sort naive, central memory, regulatory and stem cell-like memory CD4+ T cells. A purity above 98% was achieved for all sorted populations. PBMCs were isolated immediately by Lymphoprep density gradient centrifugation and stained directly without culture. Samples were stained and sorted in pairs, with one healthy donor and one patient per experiment, so that batch effects were minimized. The sequence links TRBV5-6 to TRBJ2-3, with TRBD2 as a weak D call on 5 bases. Sequenced input: naive CD4+ T cells from blood. In light of the paper, this sample's cell subset or site label describes: true naive CD4+ T cells. This clonotype originated in a man aged 18 to 35 with type 1 diabetes. The CDR3 reads as follows: CASSLARVRTSTDTQYF. In nucleotides, the sequence is TGTGCCAGCAGCTTGGCGAGGGTGCGGACTAGCACAGATACGCAGTATTTT.